This T cell receptor (beta chain) was captured in a study of T-cell reconstitution after alpha-beta-depleted transplantation in children. Study observations and caveats: After transplant, high TCRbeta diversity at day 60 in some patients arose from surviving recipient T cells and thymic progenitors.

This clonotype showed up just a few times. The antigen remains undetermined. As it was prepared, the TCRbeta library received unique molecular identifiers. From the PCR reads, TCRdb called clonotypes with MiXCR, one entry per CDR3 protein. The table records 450,000 to 550,000 distinct CDR3 sequences, more than 9.5% of them present only once. The CDR3 runs to 13 residues. V lost 4 bases to trimming and J lost 6 bases; unmatched junction nucleotides: 5. CDR1 SEHNR and CDR2 FQNEAQ come from the germline V gene (reference sequence). This clonotype originated in a female patient aged 2-15 years who had a stem cell transplant for aplastic anemia, so the T cells may come from the graft donor. This chain uses TRBV7-9 with TRBJ1-2; 7 bases align to TRBD1. Sequenced material: PBMCs, mostly from graft donor cells, taken 180 days after TCRalphabeta/CD19-depleted stem cell transplant. In nucleotides, the CDR3 is TGTGCCAGCAGCTATCCAACAGGGGATGGCTACACCTTC. It translates to CASSYPTGDGYTF.